Listed below are T cell receptor beta chains from one sample, sequenced in a study of human T cells and chemical hapten exposure. TCRdb re-called the RACE reads through MiXCR, storing one row per CDR3 protein. The top ten clones hold approximately 2% of a sample with around 130,000 distinct CDR3 sequences, roughly 9.5% of them seen once. The specimen was whole blood. The origin of the receptors is a male donor in good health. Some clones in this sample may be carry-over from other donors' samples. Both conserved end residues are part of each CDR3. The D gene is left open where the match is weak. Some rows mark clone size as missing; the rest say once, few, many or name a class of expanded clone.

>TRBV20-1|few|TRBD2|TRBJ2-1
CSATRLAGYNEQFF
TGCAGTGCAACCCGACTAGCGGGTTACAATGAGCAGTTCTTC
>TRBV5-1|few|TRBD2|TRBJ2-5
CASSQPKRERGETQYF
TGCGCCAGCAGCCAACCTAAGCGGGAGAGGGGGGAGACCCAGTACTTC
>TRBV5-5|.|TRBD1|TRBJ1-2
CASSRGQGRNYGYTF
TGTGCCAGCAGCCGGGGACAGGGGCGAAACTATGGCTACACCTTC
>TRBV5-5|.|.|TRBJ2-4
CASSPGTLAKNIQYF
TGTGCCAGCAGTCCGGGCACACTAGCCAAAAACATTCAGTACTTC
>TRBV2|few|TRBD2|TRBJ2-1
CASSAPLAGTSYNEQFF
TGTGCCAGCAGTGCCCCACTAGCGGGGACCTCCTACAATGAGCAGTTCTTC
>TRBV19|many|.|TRBJ2-3
CASSAPLSTQYF
TGTGCCAGTAGCGCCCCCCTCTCCACGCAGTATTTT
>TRBV29-1|many|.|TRBJ2-2
CSVSIKFRDALWGEAGELFF
TGCAGCGTTAGTATCAAGTTTCGGGACGCGCTCTGGGGTGAGGCCGGGGAGCTGTTTTTT
>TRBV6-5|many|TRBD2|TRBJ2-7
CASAGTSISEQYF
TGTGCCAGCGCCGGGACTAGCATCTCCGAGCAGTACTTC
>TRBV12-3/TRBV12-4|many|TRBD1|TRBJ1-4
CASSPGQGSEKLFF
TGTGCCAGCAGCCCGGGACAGGGGAGTGAAAAACTGTTTTTT
>TRBV11-2|few|TRBD2|TRBJ2-7
CASSFTSVRSYEQYF
TGTGCCAGCAGCTTCACTAGCGTACGCTCCTACGAGCAGTACTTC
>TRBV20-1|many|.|TRBJ2-7
CSASRGPGGNSEQYF
TGCAGTGCTTCCCGGGGTCCCGGAGGGAACAGCGAGCAGTACTTC
>TRBV7-9|many|.|TRBJ1-3
CASSSGNRNTIYF
TGTGCCAGCAGCTCTGGGAACCGAAACACCATATATTTT
>TRBV27|many|.|TRBJ1-1
CASSSPYEGTEAFF
TGTGCCAGCAGTTCTCCTTATGAGGGGACTGAAGCTTTCTTT